The rows below give T cell receptor beta chains drawn from one sample of a study of shared clonotypes between healthy human individuals. TCRdb keeps only in-frame clones here, not all; method: immunoSEQ multiplex PCR. The sample contains over a million clones, approximately 96% of which appear only once. Sequenced input: naive CD4+ T cells sorted from blood. These receptors were obtained from a man aged 25-40 years in good health. Each CDR3 is given with its conserved first and last residue. The D gene is left open where the match is weak. Size values are once, few and many counts, or a class for expanded clones, and some rows have none.

V,size,J,D,CDR3,DNA
TRBV13,-,TRBJ1-1,TRBD1,CASRPQGALVNTEAFF,TGTGCCAGCAGACCACAGGGGGCGTTGGTGAACACTGAAGCTTTCTTT
TRBV6-6,once,TRBJ2-7,-,CASSYSTASAYEQYF,TGTGCCAGCAGTTACTCGACAGCTTCCGCCTACGAGCAGTACTTC
TRBV9,-,TRBJ2-7,-,CASSPRPGWEQYF,TGTGCCAGCAGCCCAAGACCGGGGTGGGAGCAGTACTTC
TRBV5-5,-,TRBJ1-3,-,CASSLFVGSWTSGNTIYF,TGTGCCAGCAGCTTGTTCGTGGGCAGTTGGACGTCTGGAAACACCATATATTTT
TRBV6-1,-,TRBJ2-7,-,CASRGYEQYF,TGTGCCAGCAGGGGCTACGAGCAGTACTTC
TRBV19,once,TRBJ2-2,-,CASSIEHTGELFF,TGTGCCAGTAGTATAGAGCACACCGGGGAGCTGTTTTTT
TRBV28,-,TRBJ2-7,-,CASSGGSYEQYF,TGTGCCAGCAGCGGTGGCTCCTACGAGCAGTACTTC
TRBV28,-,TRBJ1-2,TRBD1,CASSLQGQGYGYTF,TGTGCCAGCAGTTTACAGGGACAGGGCTATGGCTACACCTTC
TRBV18,-,TRBJ2-5,TRBD1,CASSPLDRPSGETQYF,TGTGCCAGCTCACCTTTGGACAGGCCCTCAGGGGAGACCCAGTACTTC
TRBV29-1,-,TRBJ2-5,-,CSVAVSTQETQYF,TGCAGCGTGGCGGTGTCCACCCAAGAGACCCAGTACTTC